The 16 T cell receptor beta chains presented below share a single source sample, sequenced in a study of regulatory T cells in long-lasting Graves disease. Arm-PCR with iRepertoire HTBI primers amplified the CDR3 regions for these TCR beta libraries. TCRdb re-derived calls from the multiplex PCR reads in MiXCR, one entry per CDR3 protein. Of approximately 540,000 distinct CDR3 sequences in the sample, about 12% were seen once. As for time point: newly diagnosed GD, antithyroid drugs for less than 3 months. Extracted PBMC RNA gave rise to the TCR library. These data also featured in a second study, about T cells in Graves' hyperthyroidism and ophthalmopathy.

The source was peripheral blood mononuclear cells (PBMCs), collected at new diagnosis, from a patient treated with antithyroid drugs. The receptors derive from a young woman with Graves disease.

This clonotype occurred a few times. The chain is built from TRBV19 and TRBJ2-1, with 10 bases aligning to TRBD2. The CDR3 consists of 16 residues. Losses at the gene ends were 5 bases for V and 3 bases for J; bases not matched to a gene: 7. Germline V gene lookup returns CDR1 LNHDA and CDR2 SQIVND (reference sequence). The CDR3 DNA reads TGTGCCAGTAGTCTACAGACTAGCGGGCTCTACAATGAGCAGTTCTTC. Translation gives CASSLQTSGLYNEQFF.

This clonotype was picked up many times. The chain is built from TRBV5-4 and TRBJ2-7; 7 bases map to TRBD1. CDR3 length: 12 residues. The germline CDR1 and CDR2 sequences are SGHNT and YYREEE (reference sequence). The J segment lost 5 bases and the V segment lost 5 bases, leaving 4 bases of the junction unmatched. The CDR3 nucleotides are TGTGCCAGCAGTCGGGACAGCAACGAGCAGTACTTC. This translates into CASSRDSNEQYF.

The table lists this clonotype with many counts. The CDR3 DNA sequence: TGCAGTGCGGGAAAAGTCTCTGGAAACACCATATATTTT. Residues: CSAGKVSGNTIYF. The V and J genes are TRBV20-1 and TRBJ1-3; no reliable D call. CDR3 length: 13 amino acids. V lost 6 bases and J 0 bases, leaving 9 bases between the germline ends. Germline values: CDR1 DFQATT, CDR2 SNEGSKA (reference sequence).

This clonotype was detected only a few times. A read error may explain this, as a much larger clone is one base away. The gene calls are TRBV7-8 and TRBJ2-7; D is uncertain. Looked up from germline, CDR1 is SGHVS and CDR2 is FQNEAQ. The CDR3 has 16 amino acids. The chain's CDR3 is CASNLVPPTRDYEQYF. The CDR3 DNA follows: TGTGCCAGCAACTTAGTCCCCCCGACAAGAGACTACGAGCAGTACTTC.

With respect to this clonotype: A much larger clone differs from this one at a single base, so this may be a read error. The gene calls are TRBV5-1 and TRBJ2-5, with 9 bases fitting TRBD1. The J call may be wrong; the DNA end is better matched by TRBJ2-1. Germline V gene data show CDR1 as SGHRS and CDR2 as YFSETQ. The CDR3 has 14 amino acids. CDR3 DNA sequence: TGCGCCAGCAGCACGGGACAGGGAGGCGACGAGCAGTTCTTC. Amino acids: CASSTGQGGDEQFF.

Ten or more counts support this clonotype. The chain has TRBV7-8 and TRBJ1-5, with D maybe TRBD1 (5 bases). Trimming pared 0 bases from V and 1 base from J, leaving 7 bases between. Germline V gives CDR1 SGHVS, CDR2 FQNEAQ. The CDR3 consists of 15 residues. The CDR3 nucleotides are TGTGCCAGCAGCTTAGCGGGGGAAAGCAATCAGCCCCAGCATTTT. This codes for CASSLAGESNQPQHF.

Ten or more counts support this clonotype. This chain uses TRBV28 with TRBJ1-2; tentative D call: TRBD1 (6 bases). The ends were cut back, 6 bases at V and 4 bases at J, with 12 bases in the middle. Germline V gene data show CDR1 as MDHEN and CDR2 as SYDVKM. This CDR3 is built from 13 residues. In DNA form, the CDR3 reads TGTGCCAGCAGAGGGACAAAATTCTATGGCTACACCTTC. It yields the protein CASRGTKFYGYTF.

This clonotype occurred many times. The chain employs TRBV6-5 and TRBJ2-3, with 9 bases lining up with TRBD2. The CDR3 has 17 residues. CDR1 is MNHEY, CDR2 SVGAGI, per germline. J lost 3 bases, V lost 2 bases, and 9 bases had no gene match. CDR3 DNA sequence: TGTGCCAGCAGTTACCGTGGCAGGCTAGCGGGGACAGATACGCAGTATTTT. Translation: CASSYRGRLAGTDTQYF.

As concerns this clonotype: With a much larger clone just one base away, this may be a read error. The chain combines TRBV28 with TRBJ1-2; D uncertain. Per the germline V gene, CDR1 is MDHEN and CDR2 is SYDVKM. V lost 6 bases, J lost 0 bases, and 2 bases lay in between. The CDR3 extends over 11 amino acids. The CDR3 bases are TGTGCCAGCAGGGCTAACTATGGCTACACCTTC. Amino acids: CASRANYGYTF.

This clonotype was found many times. V usage is TRBV11-2 and J usage is TRBJ2-7; TRBD1 or TRBD2 may be the D gene (5 bases each). Germline V gene sequence: CDR1 SGHAT, CDR2 FQNNGV. V lost 4 bases and J 6 bases, leaving 13 bases between the germline ends. This CDR3 has 13 residues. The DNA for the CDR3 is TGTGCCAGCAGCTATTACGAAGGGACCGAGCAGTACTTC. Translated, it gives CASSYYEGTEQYF. The full variable domain, in which reference TRBV11-2 and TRBJ2-7 provide the parts outside the CDR3, is EAGVAQSPRYKIIEKRQSVAFWCNPISGHATLYWYQQILGQGPKLLIQFQNNGVVDDSQLPKDRFSAERLKGVDSTLKIQPAKLEDSAVYLCASSYYEGTEQYFGPGTRLTVT.

At least ten counts were recorded for this clonotype. The chain carries TRBV6-5 and TRBJ1-1; TRBD1 aligns across 10 bases. The junction had 12 bases not matched to a gene; V was cut back by 0 bases and J by 2 bases. The CDR3 runs to 19 residues. CDR1 MNHEY and CDR2 SVGAGI come from the germline V gene. CDR3 in DNA: TGTGCCAGCAGTTACTCGGGGCTGGGGACAGGGGCGCGAAACACTGAAGCTTTCTTT. It yields the protein CASSYSGLGTGARNTEAFF.

This clonotype was found a few times. The V call is TRBV20-1, the J call TRBJ2-7; TRBD2 aligns across 10 bases. Germline V gene lookup returns CDR1 DFQATT and CDR2 SNEGSKA (reference sequence). Unmatched junction bases numbered 7, after V lost 2 bases and J lost 3 bases. The CDR3 totals 15 residues. The DNA for the CDR3 is TGCAGTGCTAGAAAGTCGCTAGCGGGGGACTACGAGCAGTACTTC. Its translation: CSARKSLAGDYEQYF.

This clonotype was counted many times. The CDR3 coding sequence is TGTGCCAGCAGCTTGGTCGCGTACAGTCGAAATGAGCAGTTCTTC. It is translated as CASSLVAYSRNEQFF. The V call is TRBV5-5, the J call TRBJ2-1; D is undetermined. Looked up from germline, CDR1 is SGHKS and CDR2 is YYEKEE (reference sequence). CDR3 size: 15 residues. Trimming stripped 0 bases from V and 7 bases from J, with 14 bases between.

The chain has TRBV7-3 and TRBJ2-2, with TRBD2 matching over 10 bases. Germline V CDR1 and CDR2: SGHTA, FQGTGA. The V and J ends lost 5 bases and 6 bases, in that order; junction bases with no gene match: 12. CDR3 length equals 17 residues. CDR3 protein: CASSPPGLANVPGELFF. In nucleotides, the CDR3 is TGTGCCAGCAGCCCCCCGGGACTAGCGAACGTTCCCGGGGAGCTGTTTTTT.

The rearrangement links TRBV19 to TRBJ2-7, with 8 nucleotides matching TRBD1. The CDR3 loop spans 16 amino acids. The V gene's germline CDR1 is LNHDA and CDR2 SQIVND (reference sequence). The V segment lost 5 bases and the J segment 0 bases; nucleotides outside the gene matches: 9. The CDR3 sequence: CASSRRQGKGSYEQYF. The CDR3 coding sequence is TGTGCCAGTAGTCGGAGACAGGGGAAAGGCTCCTACGAGCAGTACTTC. Supplemented by reference TRBV19 and TRBJ2-7, the full variable domain reads DGGITQSPKYLFRKEGQNVTLSCEQNLNHDAMYWYRQDPGQGLRLIYYSQIVNDFQKGDIAEGYSVSREKKESFPLTVTSAQKNPTAFYLCASSRRQGKGSYEQYFGPGTRLTVT.

Concerning this clonotype: A single base separates this from a much larger clone, so it may be a read error. The chain joins TRBV24-1 to TRBJ2-1; D is undetermined. The CDR3 extends over 14 amino acids. Per germline, CDR1 KGHDR and CDR2 SFDVKD. CDR3 in amino acids: CVTSDSGRYNEQFF. CDR3 in DNA: TGTGTCACCAGTGATTCCGGACGATACAATGAGCAGTTCTTC.